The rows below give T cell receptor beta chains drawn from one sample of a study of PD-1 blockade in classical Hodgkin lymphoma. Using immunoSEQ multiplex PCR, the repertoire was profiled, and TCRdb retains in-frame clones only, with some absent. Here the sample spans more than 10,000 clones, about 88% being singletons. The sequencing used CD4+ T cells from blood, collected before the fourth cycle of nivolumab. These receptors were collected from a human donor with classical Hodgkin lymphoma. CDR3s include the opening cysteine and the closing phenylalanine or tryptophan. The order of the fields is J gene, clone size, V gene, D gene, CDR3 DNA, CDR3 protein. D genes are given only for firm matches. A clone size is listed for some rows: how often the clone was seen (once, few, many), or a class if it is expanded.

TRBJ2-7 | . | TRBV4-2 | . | TGTGCCAGCAGCCAATCCGGGACTGGCTACGAGCAGTACTTC | CASSQSGTGYEQYF
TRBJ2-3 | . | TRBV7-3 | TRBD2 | TGTGCCAGCAGCTCGGGACTAGCGGTGGATACGCAGTATTTT | CASSSGLAVDTQYF
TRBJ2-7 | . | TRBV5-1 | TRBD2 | TGCGCCAGCGGATATAGCGGGGGGGCCAACGAGCAGTACTTC | CASGYSGGANEQYF
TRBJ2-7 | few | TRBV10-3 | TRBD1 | TGTGCCATCAGTGGCTCCTTCGGGGACAGAAGCGCCTACGAGCAGTACTTC | CAISGSFGDRSAYEQYF
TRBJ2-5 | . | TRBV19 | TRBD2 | TGTGCCAGTAGTATAGGGCGGGAGGGTGGTGAGACCCAGTACTTC | CASSIGREGGETQYF
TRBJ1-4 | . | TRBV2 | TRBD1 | TGTGCCAGCAGTAGACTGACAGGGGTTAATGAAAAACTGTTTTTT | CASSRLTGVNEKLFF
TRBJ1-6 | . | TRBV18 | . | TGTGCCAGCTCACCCTGGGCCTCTAATAATTCACCCCTCCACTTT | CASSPWASNNSPLHF
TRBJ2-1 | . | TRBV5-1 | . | TGCGCCAGCAGCTTGGCCGCGGGGAGCACCTACAATGAGCAGTTCTTC | CASSLAAGSTYNEQFF
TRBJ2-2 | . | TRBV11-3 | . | TGTGCCAGCAGCTTTACCGGGGCCACCGGGGAGCTGTTTTTT | CASSFTGATGELFF
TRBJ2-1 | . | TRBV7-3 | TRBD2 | TGTGCCAGCAGCGGGGGGGAGCGGAGCTCCTACAATGAGCAGTTCTTC | CASSGGERSSYNEQFF
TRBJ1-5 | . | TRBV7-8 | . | TGTGCCAGCAGCTCCGGCTACAATCAGCCCCAGCATTTT | CASSSGYNQPQHF
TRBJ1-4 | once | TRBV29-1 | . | TGCAGCGTTCAAGACAGTCGGAATGAAAAACTGTTTTTT | CSVQDSRNEKLFF
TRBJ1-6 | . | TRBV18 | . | TGTGCCAGCTCAACAGCCCGGGGGGATAATTCACCCCTCCACTTT | CASSTARGDNSPLHF
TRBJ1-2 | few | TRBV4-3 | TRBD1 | TGCGCCAGCAGCCAACAGACAGGGGCGGGCTATGGCTACACCTTC | CASSQQTGAGYGYTF
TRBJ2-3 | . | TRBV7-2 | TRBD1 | TGTGCCAGCAGCGCACGACAGGGGGGGAGCACAGATACGCAGTATTTT | CASSARQGGSTDTQYF
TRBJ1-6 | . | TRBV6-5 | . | TGTGCCAGCAGACGGAGCTCCTATAATTCACCCCTCCACTTT | CASRRSSYNSPLHF
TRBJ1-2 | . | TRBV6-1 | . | TGTGCCAGCAGTGAAGTATTGGGACCTGACGGGGGCTACACCTTC | CASSEVLGPDGGYTF
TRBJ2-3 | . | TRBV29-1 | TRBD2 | TGCAGCGTTGGGGGACTAGCGGGAGCGTCAGATACGCAGTATTTT | CSVGGLAGASDTQYF
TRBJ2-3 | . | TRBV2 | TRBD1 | TGTGCCAGCAGGGAGACAGGGGTCAATACGCAGTATTTT | CASRETGVNTQYF
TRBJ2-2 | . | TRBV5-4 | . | TGTGCCAGCAGCCAGCGAAGCACCGGGGAGCTGTTTTTT | CASSQRSTGELFF
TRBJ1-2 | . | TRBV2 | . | TGTGCCAGCAGTGAACCTTTAGGGGCGGGCGGCTACACCTTC | CASSEPLGAGGYTF
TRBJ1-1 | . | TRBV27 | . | TGTGCCAGCAGTTTTCGGCAGGGAATCACTGAAGCTTTCTTT | CASSFRQGITEAFF
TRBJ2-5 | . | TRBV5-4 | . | TGTGCCAGCAGCTTGAAGAGGGATGGGGAGGAGACCCAGTACTTC | CASSLKRDGEETQYF
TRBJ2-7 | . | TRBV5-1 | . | TGCGCCAGCAGCTTCGGCCACGAGTCCTACGAGCAGTACTTC | CASSFGHESYEQYF
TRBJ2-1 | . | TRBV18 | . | TGTGCCAGCTCACTCCAACAGGGCAATGAGCAGTTCTTC | CASSLQQGNEQFF
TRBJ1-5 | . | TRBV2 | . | TGTGCCAGCAGTGAACAGGGGAGGAGGCAGCCCCAGCATTTT | CASSEQGRRQPQHF
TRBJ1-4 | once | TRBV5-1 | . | TGCGCCAGCAGCTTGGGGGTGTCGGCTAATGAAAAACTGTTTTTT | CASSLGVSANEKLFF
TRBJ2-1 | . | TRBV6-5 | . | TGTGCCAGCAGCGGCCTCCCCTCGGGACACAATGAGCAGTTCTTC | CASSGLPSGHNEQFF
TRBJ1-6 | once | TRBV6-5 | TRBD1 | TGTGCCAGCACCAGACAGGGGGCGAATTCACCCCTCCACTTT | CASTRQGANSPLHF
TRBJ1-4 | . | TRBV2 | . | TGTGCCAGCAGTGAAGGGCAGGATACTGAAAAACTGTTTTTT | CASSEGQDTEKLFF
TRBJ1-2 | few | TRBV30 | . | TGTGCCTACGTCGTGGCGGGCTATGGCTACACCTTC | CAYVVAGYGYTF
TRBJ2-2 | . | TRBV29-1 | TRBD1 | TGCAGCGTAGGAACAGGGGGCTTTTGGAACACCGGGGAGCTGTTTTTT | CSVGTGGFWNTGELFF
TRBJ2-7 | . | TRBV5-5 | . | TGTGCCAGCAGCTTGGTGGGCAGGGTGTACGAGCAGTACTTC | CASSLVGRVYEQYF
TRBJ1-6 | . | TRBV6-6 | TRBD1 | TGTGCCAGCAGGCCAACCAATCACAGGGGAAGCTCACCCCTCCACTTT | CASRPTNHRGSSPLHF
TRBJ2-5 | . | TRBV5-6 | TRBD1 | TGTGCCAGCAGCCGTCCCGGGACAGAAGAGACCCAGTACTTC | CASSRPGTEETQYF
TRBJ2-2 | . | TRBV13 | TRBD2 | TGTGCCAGCAGCTTAAACCCTCGCAGGGCGGGGGACACCGGGGAGCTGTTTTTT | CASSLNPRRAGDTGELFF
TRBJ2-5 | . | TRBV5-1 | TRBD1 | TGCGCCAGCAGCCCGGCCGGGACAGGGATCCCTCAAGAGACCCAGTACTTC | CASSPAGTGIPQETQYF
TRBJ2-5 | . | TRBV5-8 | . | TGTGCCAGCAGCCTAGACTCGTTTGGGCGCCTAGAGACCCAGTACTTC | CASSLDSFGRLETQYF
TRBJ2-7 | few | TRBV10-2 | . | TGCGCCAGCAGTGACGGGACATCCTACGAGCAGTACTTC | CASSDGTSYEQYF
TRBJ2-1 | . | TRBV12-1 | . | TGTGCCAGCAGCTGGACAAATACGGGCCGGAGCTCCTACAATGAGCAGTTCTTC | CASSWTNTGRSSYNEQFF
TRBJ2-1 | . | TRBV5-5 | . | TGTGCCAGCAGCTTGGCCCTTGGAGAGCAGTTCTTC | CASSLALGEQFF
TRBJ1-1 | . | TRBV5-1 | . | TGCGCCAGCAGCCCCACAGGGACTGAAGCTTTCTTT | CASSPTGTEAFF
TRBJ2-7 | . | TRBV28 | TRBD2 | TGTGCCAGCACCTCACACCTAGCGGTTGGTTACGAGCAGTACTTC | CASTSHLAVGYEQYF
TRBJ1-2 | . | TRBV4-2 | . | TGTGCCAGCAGCCAAAACGGGCTGCGGGACTATGGCTACACCTTC | CASSQNGLRDYGYTF
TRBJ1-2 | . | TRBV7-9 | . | TGTGCCAGCAGCTTAACCGGGGCTAACTATGGCTACACCTTC | CASSLTGANYGYTF
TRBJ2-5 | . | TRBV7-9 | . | TGTGCCAGCAGCGCACCCTCACCGCCTAGGGGTCCCCAAGAGACCCAGTACTTC | CASSAPSPPRGPQETQYF
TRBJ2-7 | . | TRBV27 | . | TGTGCCAGCAGTTACTCGGAGACACTCTCCTACGAGCAGTACTTC | CASSYSETLSYEQYF
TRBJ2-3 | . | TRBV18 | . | TGTGCCAGCTCACAGGGGACGACAGATACGCAGTATTTT | CASSQGTTDTQYF
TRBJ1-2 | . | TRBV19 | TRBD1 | TGTGCCAGTAGTATGGGAACAGGGGTAGGCTATGGCTACACCTTC | CASSMGTGVGYGYTF
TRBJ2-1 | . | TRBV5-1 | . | TGCGCCAGCAGCTTGCAGGGGGCGCGGGGGACGCCCGGCCGGAGCTCCTACAATGAGCAGTTCTTC | CASSLQGARGTPGRSSYNEQFF
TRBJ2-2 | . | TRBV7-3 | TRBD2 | TGTGCCAGCAGCTTAGGAGCGGGGGCAGGTGGCGGGGAGCTGTTTTTT | CASSLGAGAGGGELFF
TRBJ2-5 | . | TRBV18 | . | TGTGCCAGCTCTCGGGGCGCAGGTCAAGAGACCCAGTACTTC | CASSRGAGQETQYF